This T cell receptor (beta chain) was retrieved from a study of CD8 T cells in Susac syndrome. When the RNA was reverse transcribed, random hexamers were used with an input of about 0.5 to 1 ug. Amplification of TCR beta CDR3 was carried out by immunoSEQ multiplex PCR, which covered 54 Vbeta and 13 Jbeta segments. Via MiXCR, TCRdb re-called the immunoSEQ multiplex PCR reads, giving one row per CDR3 protein. The sample yields 150,000 to 160,000 distinct CDR3 sequences, nearly 97% seen once. Trimming took 4 bases from V and 4 from J; bases not matched to a gene: 7. The CDR3 length is 15 residues. CDR1 SGDLS and CDR2 YYNGEE come from the germline V gene. Each multiple sclerosis control was a treatment-naive patient with relapsing-remitting disease that was either stable or active. It was negative isolation that provided the CD8+ and CD4+ T cells, whereas TEMRA cells were enriched by FACS.

The rearrangement links TRBV9 to TRBJ2-3; 9 nucleotides line up with TRBD2. The TCR was taken from a human donor with multiple sclerosis. The sample consisted of CD8+ T cells from PBMCs. CDR3 residues: CASSSSSGAPDTQYF. The CDR3 DNA sequence: TGTGCCAGCAGCTCATCTAGCGGGGCCCCAGATACGCAGTATTTT.